Detailed here is one T cell receptor beta chain. Antigen unknown. Patients were excluded for uncontrolled infection, other autoimmune disease, pregnancy or lactation. Amplification of TCR beta CDR3 regions used RNA as the template. A set of HTBI primers served as the primers for a first-round RT-PCR of the TCR CDR3. TCRdb recomputed calls from the multiplex PCR reads with MiXCR, one row per CDR3 protein. The table has around 350,000 distinct CDR3 sequences, roughly 15% seen once. The data were taken from a study of T cells in Graves' hyperthyroidism and ophthalmopathy. Findings and caveats of the study: Ophthalmopathy cases were set apart from stable hyperthyroidism by a 13 V-J model. Ophthalmopathy, which appeared later, was predicted by the model a median about 5.9 months before onset.

There are 18 residues in the CDR3. Germline CDR1 reads SNHLY; CDR2 reads FYNNEI. With V trimmed by 5 bases and J by 2 bases, 11 bases remained unmatched. Sequencing was performed on blood. The chain carries TRBV2 and TRBJ2-1, with 11 bases identical to TRBD2. This clonotype originated in a woman in her fifties or sixties with Graves' ophthalmopathy. CDR3 in amino acids: CASSPLAGGRGAYNEQFF. CDR3 DNA sequence: TGTGCCAGCAGTCCCCTAGCGGGAGGCCGCGGCGCCTACAATGAGCAGTTCTTC.